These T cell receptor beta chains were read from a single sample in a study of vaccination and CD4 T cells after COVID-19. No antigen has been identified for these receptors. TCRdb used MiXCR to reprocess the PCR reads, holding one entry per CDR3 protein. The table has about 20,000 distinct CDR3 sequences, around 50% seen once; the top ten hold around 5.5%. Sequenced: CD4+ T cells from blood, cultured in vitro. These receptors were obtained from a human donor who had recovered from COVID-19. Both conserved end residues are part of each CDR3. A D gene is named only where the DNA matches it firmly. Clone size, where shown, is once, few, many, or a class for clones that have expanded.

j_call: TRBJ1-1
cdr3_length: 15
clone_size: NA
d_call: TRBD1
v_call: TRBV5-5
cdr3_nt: TGTGCCAGCAGCTTGCGGACAGGGGGGAACACTGAAGCTTTCTTT
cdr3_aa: CASSLRTGGNTEAFF

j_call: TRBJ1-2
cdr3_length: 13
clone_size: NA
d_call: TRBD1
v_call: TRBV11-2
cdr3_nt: TGTGCCAGCAGCCGCGGACAGGACTATGGCTACACCTTC
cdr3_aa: CASSRGQDYGYTF

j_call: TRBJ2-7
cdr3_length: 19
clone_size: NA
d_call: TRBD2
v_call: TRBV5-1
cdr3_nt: TGCGCCAGCAGCTCCAAACTAGCGGGAGGGTCCTACAACTACTACGAGCAGTACTTC
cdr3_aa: CASSSKLAGGSYNYYEQYF

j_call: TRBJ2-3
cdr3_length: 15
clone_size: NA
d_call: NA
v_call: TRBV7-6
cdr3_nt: TGTGCCAGCAGCTTAATGGCTAGGAGCACAGATACGCAGTATTTT
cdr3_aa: CASSLMARSTDTQYF

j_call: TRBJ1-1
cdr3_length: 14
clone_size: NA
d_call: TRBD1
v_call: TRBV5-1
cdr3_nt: TGCGCCAGCAGCACTACCGGGACAGGAATTGAAGCTTTCTTT
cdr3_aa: CASSTTGTGIEAFF

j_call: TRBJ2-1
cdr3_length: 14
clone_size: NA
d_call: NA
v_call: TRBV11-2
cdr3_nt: TGTGCCAGCAGCTTTTTACGGTCCTACAATGAGCAGTTCTTC
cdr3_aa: CASSFLRSYNEQFF

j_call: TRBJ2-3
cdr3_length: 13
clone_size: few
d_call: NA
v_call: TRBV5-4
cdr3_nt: TGTGCCAGCAGCTTGGCCGGGAGTAACACGCAGTATTTT
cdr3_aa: CASSLAGSNTQYF

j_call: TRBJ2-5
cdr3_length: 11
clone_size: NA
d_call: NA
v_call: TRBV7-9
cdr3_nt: TGTGCCAGCAGCCGCTGGGAGACCCAGTACTTC
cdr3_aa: CASSRWETQYF

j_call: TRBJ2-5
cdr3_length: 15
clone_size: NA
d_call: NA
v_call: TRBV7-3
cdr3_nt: TGTGCCAGCAGCTTAGGTACCGCCTCGAGAGAGACCCAGTACTTC
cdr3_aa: CASSLGTASRETQYF

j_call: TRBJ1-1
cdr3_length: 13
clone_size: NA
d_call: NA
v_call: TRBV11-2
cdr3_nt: TGTGCCAGCAGACGACAGTTGAACACTGAAGCTTTCTTT
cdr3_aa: CASRRQLNTEAFF

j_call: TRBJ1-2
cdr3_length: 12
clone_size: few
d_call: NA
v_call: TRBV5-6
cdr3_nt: TGTGCCAGCACCTTGTTGGGCAGGGGCTACACCTTC
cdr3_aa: CASTLLGRGYTF

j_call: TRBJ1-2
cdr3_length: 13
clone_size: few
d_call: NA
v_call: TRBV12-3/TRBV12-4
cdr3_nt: TGTGCCAGCAGCCTCCAGGGGCATAGAGGCTACACCTTC
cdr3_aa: CASSLQGHRGYTF

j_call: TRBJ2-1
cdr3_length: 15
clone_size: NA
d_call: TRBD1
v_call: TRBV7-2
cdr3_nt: TGTGCCAGCAGCGAGGACAGGGCTCGGGACAATGAGCAGTTCTTC
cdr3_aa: CASSEDRARDNEQFF

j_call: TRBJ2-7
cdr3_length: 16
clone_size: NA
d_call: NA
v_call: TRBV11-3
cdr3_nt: TGTGCCAGCAGCTTCACGGGACACTTAAAGTCCTACGAGCAGTACTTC
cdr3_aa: CASSFTGHLKSYEQYF

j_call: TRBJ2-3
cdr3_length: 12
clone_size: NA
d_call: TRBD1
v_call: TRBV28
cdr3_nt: TGTGCCAGCAGTACAGGGGCGGATACGCAGTATTTT
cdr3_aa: CASSTGADTQYF

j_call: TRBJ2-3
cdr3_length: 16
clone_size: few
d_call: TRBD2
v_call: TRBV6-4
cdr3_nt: TGTGCCAGCAGTGATGAGGCGGGAGGGCGTCCAGATACGCAGTATTTT
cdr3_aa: CASSDEAGGRPDTQYF

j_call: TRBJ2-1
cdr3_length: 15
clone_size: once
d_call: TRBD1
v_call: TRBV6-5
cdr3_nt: TGTGCCAGCAGTTACCCGCAGGGGGCCTACAATGAGCAGTTCTTC
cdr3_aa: CASSYPQGAYNEQFF